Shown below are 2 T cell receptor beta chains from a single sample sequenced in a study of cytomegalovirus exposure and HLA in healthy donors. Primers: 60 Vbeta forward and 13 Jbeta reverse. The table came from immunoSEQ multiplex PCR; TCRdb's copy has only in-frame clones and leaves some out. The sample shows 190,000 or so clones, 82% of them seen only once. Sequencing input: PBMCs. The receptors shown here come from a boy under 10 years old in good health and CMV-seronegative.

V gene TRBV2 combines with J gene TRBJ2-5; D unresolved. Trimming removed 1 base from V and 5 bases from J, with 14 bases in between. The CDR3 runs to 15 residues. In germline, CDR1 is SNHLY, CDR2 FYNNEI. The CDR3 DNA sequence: TGTGCCAGCAGTGAAGGGGCCGCCCAGTACGAGACCCAGTACTTC. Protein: CASSEGAAQYETQYF.

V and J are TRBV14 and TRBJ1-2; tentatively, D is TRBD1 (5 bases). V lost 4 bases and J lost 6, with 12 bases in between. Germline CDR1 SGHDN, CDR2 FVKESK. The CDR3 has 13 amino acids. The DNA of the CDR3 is TGTGCCAGCAGCCCCAGGCAGGGCAATGGCTACACCTTC. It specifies CASSPRQGNGYTF.